This is a list of T cell receptor beta chains from one sample in a study of T cell repertoires in cytomegalovirus infection. TCRdb called the reads again in MiXCR, with one record for every CDR3 protein. The repertoire holds some 920,000 distinct CDR3 sequences, with roughly 31% as singletons. These receptors' antigens are unknown. This specimen consisted of cultured CD8+ T cells from PBMCs, obtained from culture after CMV antigen stimulation. These receptors were obtained from a human donor in good health (CMV status not recorded). Some clones in this sample may be carry-over from other donors' samples. Each CDR3 is given with its conserved first and last residue. A D gene is named only where the DNA matches it firmly. Only some rows state a clone size, as once, few, many or a class for expanded clones.

D gene: NA
clone size: many
CDR3 length: 16
V gene: TRBV18
J gene: TRBJ1-3
CDR3 DNA: TGTGCCAGCTCACCACCGGGCAGCCGCTCTGGAAACACCATATATTTT
CDR3 protein: CASSPPGSRSGNTIYF

D gene: TRBD1
clone size: NA
CDR3 length: 15
V gene: TRBV2
J gene: TRBJ2-7
CDR3 DNA: TGTGCCAGCAGTGATCGGGACAGTCTTGCCTACGAGCAGTACTTC
CDR3 protein: CASSDRDSLAYEQYF

D gene: TRBD1
clone size: few
CDR3 length: 16
V gene: TRBV27
J gene: TRBJ1-2
CDR3 DNA: TGTGCCAGCAGTTTATCAGGACAGGGCTTAAACTATGGCTACACCTTC
CDR3 protein: CASSLSGQGLNYGYTF

D gene: TRBD1
clone size: many
CDR3 length: 16
V gene: TRBV7-2
J gene: TRBJ1-6
CDR3 DNA: TGTGCCAGCAGCCATCTCCGGGACAGGGTAGGGTCACCCCTCCACTTT
CDR3 protein: CASSHLRDRVGSPLHF

D gene: NA
clone size: NA
CDR3 length: 15
V gene: TRBV5-4
J gene: TRBJ1-2
CDR3 DNA: TGTGCCAGCAGGGGAACAGGGCTTCCTGTGCAGGGCTACACCTTC
CDR3 protein: CASRGTGLPVQGYTF

D gene: NA
clone size: NA
CDR3 length: 12
V gene: TRBV15
J gene: TRBJ1-1
CDR3 DNA: TGTGCCACCAGCAGAGGGATCACTGAAGCTTTCTTT
CDR3 protein: CATSRGITEAFF

D gene: NA
clone size: NA
CDR3 length: 11
V gene: TRBV7-9
J gene: TRBJ1-4
CDR3 DNA: TGTGCCAGCAACGTGGGGGTCCAACTGTTTTTT
CDR3 protein: CASNVGVQLFF

D gene: TRBD2
clone size: NA
CDR3 length: 13
V gene: TRBV27
J gene: TRBJ2-3
CDR3 DNA: TGTGCCACAGGGACTATTGGCCCAGATACGCAGTATTTT
CDR3 protein: CATGTIGPDTQYF

D gene: TRBD2
clone size: NA
CDR3 length: 16
V gene: TRBV7-9
J gene: TRBJ2-3
CDR3 DNA: TGTGCCAGCAGCATGACTAGCGGGGGATCCACAGATACGCAGTATTTT
CDR3 protein: CASSMTSGGSTDTQYF

D gene: NA
clone size: NA
CDR3 length: 11
V gene: TRBV12-5
J gene: TRBJ2-3
CDR3 DNA: TGTGCTAGTGGTTCACCGGATACGCAGTATTTT
CDR3 protein: CASGSPDTQYF

D gene: TRBD1
clone size: NA
CDR3 length: 16
V gene: TRBV20-1
J gene: TRBJ2-1
CDR3 DNA: TGCAGTGCTAGAACCCCGGGACAGGGGGCGTACAATGAGCAGTTCTTC
CDR3 protein: CSARTPGQGAYNEQFF

D gene: TRBD2
clone size: few
CDR3 length: 15
V gene: TRBV6-8
J gene: TRBJ2-3
CDR3 DNA: TGTGCCAGCAGAGCGACTAGCGGGGGCACAGATACGCAGTATTTT
CDR3 protein: CASRATSGGTDTQYF

D gene: TRBD2
clone size: few
CDR3 length: 14
V gene: TRBV7-2
J gene: TRBJ2-1
CDR3 DNA: TGTGCCAGCAGCTTAGGCGGGGGGGGTACGGGGCAGTTCTTC
CDR3 protein: CASSLGGGGTGQFF

D gene: NA
clone size: many
CDR3 length: 14
V gene: TRBV6-6
J gene: TRBJ2-2
CDR3 DNA: TGTGCCAGCAGTTACGGGGGGAACACCGGGGAGCTGTTTTTT
CDR3 protein: CASSYGGNTGELFF

D gene: TRBD2
clone size: once
CDR3 length: 17
V gene: TRBV5-5
J gene: TRBJ2-5
CDR3 DNA: TGTGCCAGCAGCTTGGCCGGGACTAGCGTCTCCCAAGAGACCCAGTACTTC
CDR3 protein: CASSLAGTSVSQETQYF

D gene: NA
clone size: NA
CDR3 length: 13
V gene: TRBV9
J gene: TRBJ1-2
CDR3 DNA: TGTGTCAGCAGCGGCGGGGGTGCCCAGGGCTACACCTTC
CDR3 protein: CVSSGGGAQGYTF

D gene: NA
clone size: NA
CDR3 length: 14
V gene: TRBV7-4
J gene: TRBJ1-6
CDR3 DNA: TGTGCCAGCAGCTTAGAAGCTGGGAACTCACCCCTCCACTTT
CDR3 protein: CASSLEAGNSPLHF

D gene: NA
clone size: NA
CDR3 length: 12
V gene: TRBV12-5
J gene: TRBJ2-5
CDR3 DNA: TGTGCTAGTGGTTTTATCCTAGAGACCCAGTACTTC
CDR3 protein: CASGFILETQYF

D gene: NA
clone size: few
CDR3 length: 15
V gene: TRBV18
J gene: TRBJ1-3
CDR3 DNA: TGTGCCAGCTCACCACGGGGCTACTCTGGAAACACCATATATTTT
CDR3 protein: CASSPRGYSGNTIYF

D gene: NA
clone size: NA
CDR3 length: 13
V gene: TRBV19
J gene: TRBJ1-1
CDR3 DNA: TGTGCCAGTAAATTAGGGCCCAACACTGAAGCTTTCTTT
CDR3 protein: CASKLGPNTEAFF

D gene: NA
clone size: many
CDR3 length: 14
V gene: TRBV5-6
J gene: TRBJ2-2
CDR3 DNA: TGTGCCAGCAGCATGGTAACGAACACCGGGGAGCTGTTTTTT
CDR3 protein: CASSMVTNTGELFF

D gene: NA
clone size: NA
CDR3 length: 13
V gene: TRBV5-1
J gene: TRBJ1-1
CDR3 DNA: TGCGCCAGCAGCCCGGAGGAGAGGGCTGAAGCTTTCTTT
CDR3 protein: CASSPEERAEAFF

D gene: NA
clone size: few
CDR3 length: 13
V gene: TRBV7-6
J gene: TRBJ2-2
CDR3 DNA: TGTGCCGGCACTTTAGGGAGCACCGGGGAGCTGTTTTTT
CDR3 protein: CAGTLGSTGELFF

D gene: TRBD1
clone size: NA
CDR3 length: 16
V gene: TRBV6-6
J gene: TRBJ2-7
CDR3 DNA: TGTGCCAGCAGTTACTCATTCCCCGGGACAGCCTACGAGCAGTACTTC
CDR3 protein: CASSYSFPGTAYEQYF

D gene: NA
clone size: once
CDR3 length: 13
V gene: TRBV7-6
J gene: TRBJ2-5
CDR3 DNA: TGTGCCAGCGGGGAACTAGGGGGAGAGACCCAGTACTTC
CDR3 protein: CASGELGGETQYF

D gene: TRBD1
clone size: NA
CDR3 length: 16
V gene: TRBV6-5
J gene: TRBJ2-1
CDR3 DNA: TGTGCCAGCAGAATGGGACAGGGGGTTATGTACAATGAGCAGTTCTTC
CDR3 protein: CASRMGQGVMYNEQFF

D gene: NA
clone size: few
CDR3 length: 14
V gene: TRBV5-1
J gene: TRBJ2-1
CDR3 DNA: TGCGCCAGCAGCTTACTGGACTTGAGGAATGAGCAGTTCTTC
CDR3 protein: CASSLLDLRNEQFF

D gene: NA
clone size: NA
CDR3 length: 12
V gene: TRBV19
J gene: TRBJ2-7
CDR3 DNA: TGTGCCACCGGGACACTTGCATTCGAGCAGTACTTC
CDR3 protein: CATGTLAFEQYF

D gene: NA
clone size: NA
CDR3 length: 14
V gene: TRBV29-1
J gene: TRBJ2-3
CDR3 DNA: TGCAGCGGGAGCCGTTTAGGGGCCACAGATACGCAGTATTTT
CDR3 protein: CSGSRLGATDTQYF

D gene: TRBD1
clone size: NA
CDR3 length: 15
V gene: TRBV27
J gene: TRBJ1-6
CDR3 DNA: TGTGCCAGCAGTTTGGTGGGGACAGGAGGTTCACCCCTCCACTTT
CDR3 protein: CASSLVGTGGSPLHF

D gene: NA
clone size: few
CDR3 length: 15
V gene: TRBV11-2
J gene: TRBJ2-2
CDR3 DNA: TGTGCCAGCAGCATGATTTACTCGAACACCGGGGAGCTGTTTTTT
CDR3 protein: CASSMIYSNTGELFF

D gene: NA
clone size: NA
CDR3 length: 16
V gene: TRBV3-1
J gene: TRBJ1-1
CDR3 DNA: TGTGCCAGCAGCCAAGATCTGGTAGTATTGAACACTGAAGCTTTCTTT
CDR3 protein: CASSQDLVVLNTEAFF

D gene: TRBD2
clone size: NA
CDR3 length: 16
V gene: TRBV6-2/TRBV6-3
J gene: TRBJ2-5
CDR3 DNA: TGTGCCAGCAGACTACCGGGACTAGCGGTCGACGAGACCCAGTACTTC
CDR3 protein: CASRLPGLAVDETQYF

D gene: TRBD2
clone size: few
CDR3 length: 17
V gene: TRBV4-2
J gene: TRBJ2-7
CDR3 DNA: TGTGCCAGCAGCCAAGATTATCTAGCGGGGGGCTCCTACGAGCAGTACTTC
CDR3 protein: CASSQDYLAGGSYEQYF

D gene: TRBD2
clone size: NA
CDR3 length: 16
V gene: TRBV7-9
J gene: TRBJ2-3
CDR3 DNA: TGTGCCAGCAGCTTAGGCGGGGGGACCCACTCAGATACGCAGTATTTT
CDR3 protein: CASSLGGGTHSDTQYF

D gene: NA
clone size: NA
CDR3 length: 12
V gene: TRBV27
J gene: TRBJ1-2
CDR3 DNA: TGTGCCAGCAGTCGCCCGGGTGATGGCTACACCTTC
CDR3 protein: CASSRPGDGYTF

D gene: TRBD1
clone size: NA
CDR3 length: 14
V gene: TRBV27
J gene: TRBJ1-1
CDR3 DNA: TGTGCCAGCACTACCCTGACAGGGGACTCTGAAGCTTTCTTT
CDR3 protein: CASTTLTGDSEAFF

D gene: NA
clone size: NA
CDR3 length: 16
V gene: TRBV27
J gene: TRBJ1-1
CDR3 DNA: TGTGCCAGCAGTTTATCGCCTTGGCAGACGAACACTGAAGCTTTCTTT
CDR3 protein: CASSLSPWQTNTEAFF

D gene: TRBD2
clone size: NA
CDR3 length: 16
V gene: TRBV9
J gene: TRBJ2-7
CDR3 DNA: TGTGCCAGCAGCGTGGGTACTAGCGGGGCCTCCTACGAGCAGTACTTC
CDR3 protein: CASSVGTSGASYEQYF

D gene: TRBD2
clone size: NA
CDR3 length: 15
V gene: TRBV5-4
J gene: TRBJ2-1
CDR3 DNA: TGTGCCAGCAGACCTAGCGGGGACTTCTACAATGAGCAGTTCTTC
CDR3 protein: CASRPSGDFYNEQFF

D gene: NA
clone size: few
CDR3 length: 13
V gene: TRBV29-1
J gene: TRBJ2-6
CDR3 DNA: TGCAGCGTTGAGTTTCAAGGGGCCAACGTCCTGACTTTC
CDR3 protein: CSVEFQGANVLTF

D gene: NA
clone size: NA
CDR3 length: 14
V gene: TRBV5-4
J gene: TRBJ2-7
CDR3 DNA: TGTGCCAGCAGTTATGAGGACCGGGGGGCCGAGCAGTACTTC
CDR3 protein: CASSYEDRGAEQYF

D gene: NA
clone size: many
CDR3 length: 15
V gene: TRBV7-2
J gene: TRBJ1-2
CDR3 DNA: TGTGCCAGCAGCTTAGCACCGACAGCCAACTATGGCTACACCTTC
CDR3 protein: CASSLAPTANYGYTF